Given below is one T cell receptor beta chain in context. Libraries were prepared by immunoSEQ multiplex PCR; TCRdb keeps only in-frame clonotypes and omits some of them. The repertoire holds tens of thousands of clones, with roughly 88% as singletons. Unmatched junction bases numbered 11, after V lost 6 bases and J lost 8 bases. The CDR3 runs 14 residues. Germline V gene sequence: CDR1 MDHEN, CDR2 SYDVKM. The data were obtained in a study of T cell responses to AZD1222 COVID-19 vaccine. The TCR originated in an adult in good health. The rearrangement links TRBV28 to TRBJ2-7; 9 bases line up with TRBD1. Sequencing was performed on peripheral blood, taken on day 0 of AZD1222 vaccination. CDR3: CASSPGTGTTQQYV. CDR3 DNA: TGTGCCAGCAGCCCAGGGACAGGGACTACACAGCAGTACGTC.